This T cell receptor beta chain stems from a study of blood T cell repertoires in COVID-19. On the study more broadly: From the United States, Italy and Spain came samples of acute and convalescent COVID-19. Nucleic acid was either cDNA or gDNA, and it came from T cells, B-cell-depleted T cells, or PBMCs.

Authors' analysis steps: It was from reference gene primer amplification that nucleated cell counts were estimated. Sequenced by immunoSEQ multiplex PCR; TCRdb stores in-frame clones only, minus some. V, J and clone size are taken as reported in that table, and D and trimming were inferred from the DNA itself. There are 250,000 to 300,000 clones in the sample; more than 70% occur only once, and over 9% lies in the top ten. CDR1 and CDR2 from the germline V gene are SEHNR and FQNEAQ (reference sequence). The CDR3 runs 13 residues. V lost 3 bases and J lost 3, with 7 bases in between. Those enrolled in Seattle joined during active infection and were followed longitudinally afterward.

This receptor was identified in a woman in her thirties with COVID-19, enrolled during active disease. The chain uses TRBV7-9 and TRBJ2-3; D is undetermined. The sequenced sample was peripheral blood. The CDR3 DNA is TGTGCCAGCAGCTTGCGCGATACAGATACGCAGTATTTT. It specifies CASSLRDTDTQYF.